These 7 T cell receptor beta chains were all obtained from the same sample, sequenced in a study of radiation and T cells in renal cell carcinoma. Only in-frame clones appear in the TCRdb table, and some are missing; sequencing was by immunoSEQ multiplex PCR. The data contain roughly 45,000 clones, about 84% of them singletons. This sample's time point: blood 4 weeks post-SBRT, at nephrectomy. Treatment reported: 15 Gy SBRT to primary tumor, nephrectomy 4 weeks later. Source: blood, taken from a patient whose treatment included radiotherapy and nephrectomy. The receptors originated from a woman in her seventies with renal cell carcinoma.

The chain couples TRBV10-3 to TRBJ2-1; the match to TRBD2 covers 8 bases. The germline gives CDR1 ENHRY, CDR2 SYGVKD. This CDR3 region has 13 residues. The V gene end was trimmed by 5 bases and the J gene end by 6 bases; junction bases not matched to a gene: 3. CDR3 DNA sequence: TGTGCCATCAGTCGGGAGGGTGTCAATGAGCAGTTCTTC. Translation gives CAISREGVNEQFF.

The V gene is TRBV27, the J gene TRBJ1-2, with no clear D. V lost 0 bases and J lost 4, with 9 bases in between. Per the germline V gene, CDR1 is MNHEY and CDR2 is SMNVEV (reference sequence). The CDR3 covers 14 residues. CDR3 residues: CASSLSRGSYGYTF. The CDR3 coding sequence is TGTGCCAGCAGTTTATCCCGGGGTAGCTATGGCTACACCTTC.

Note on this clone: At one end the junction does not follow the germline gene, possibly because of a read error. The chain is built from TRBV6-4 and TRBJ2-7; D unclear. Per the germline V gene, CDR1 is MRHNA and CDR2 is SNTAGT. CDR3 size: 16 residues. DNA of the CDR3: TGTGCCAGTAGTGGGGTGGCGCAAATACCTTCCTACGAGCAGTACTTC. Amino acid sequence: CASSGVAQIPSYEQYF.

The V gene is TRBV5-4, the J gene TRBJ2-1; 10 nucleotides match TRBD1. The CDR3 is made up of 17 amino acids. Germline V gene sequence: CDR1 SGHNT, CDR2 YYREEE (reference sequence). With 4 bases clipped from V and 6 bases from J, the junction kept 13 bases outside the gene matches. CDR3 region: CASSILGGTGVINEQFF. The CDR3 DNA reads TGTGCCAGCAGCATATTAGGCGGGACAGGGGTGATCAATGAGCAGTTCTTC.

This clone was seen only once. Compared with germline, one end of the junction differs, possibly owing to a read error. The CDR3 spells CASSLVGIGPIF. The CDR3 DNA follows: TGTGCCAGCAGCCTGGTCGGTATAGGGCCCATCTTT. The chain uses TRBV5-5 and TRBJ1-1; D is unclear. This CDR3 region has 12 residues. Germline loops: CDR1 SGHKS, CDR2 YYEKEE (reference sequence).

In DNA form, the CDR3 reads TGTGCCAGCAGCCAAGATTATTTCGGGGTCCCAGGTACGCAGTATTTT. Its translation is CASSQDYFGVPGTQYF. This chain links TRBV4-2 with TRBJ2-3; possibly TRBD2 for D (5 bases). The V end lost 0 bases, the J end lost 8 bases, and 18 bases lay between the germline ends. CDR1 and CDR2 from the germline V gene are LGHNA and YNFKEQ. The CDR3 length is 16 residues.

V usage is TRBV10-3 and J usage is TRBJ1-2; maybe TRBD1 (5 bases). The length of the CDR3 is 14 residues. V lost 10 bases, J lost 3 bases, and 18 bases lay in between. Germline lookup yields CDR1 ENHRY and CDR2 SYGVKD. In DNA form, the CDR3 reads TGTGCCACCCAAGGGGCAGGAGGGGACTATGGCTACACCTTC. Protein product: CATQGAGGDYGYTF.